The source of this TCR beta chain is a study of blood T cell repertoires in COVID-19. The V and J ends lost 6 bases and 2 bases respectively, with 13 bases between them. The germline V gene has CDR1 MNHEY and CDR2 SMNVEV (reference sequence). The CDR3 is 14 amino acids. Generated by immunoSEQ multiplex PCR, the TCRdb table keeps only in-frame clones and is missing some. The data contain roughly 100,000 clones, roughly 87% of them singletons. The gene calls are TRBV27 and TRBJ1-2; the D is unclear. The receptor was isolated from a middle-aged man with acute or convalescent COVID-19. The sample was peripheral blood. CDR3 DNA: TGTGCCAGCAGCCCCACTCCCGGGAACTATGGCTACACCTTC. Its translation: CASSPTPGNYGYTF.